The 22 T cell receptor beta chains given below trace back to one sample, sequenced in a study of PD-1 blockade in classical Hodgkin lymphoma. Here immunoSEQ multiplex PCR was the method, and the copy in TCRdb shows in-frame clones only, minus some. The table shows around 57,000 clones, with roughly 86% occurring only once. Sample time point: cycle 4 day 1 (C4D1), after less than seven weeks of nivolumab. Every single patient, without exception, relapsed after autologous stem cell transplantation, and brentuximab vedotin exposure varied. This material consisted of peripheral blood mononuclear cells (PBMCs), taken before the fourth cycle of nivolumab. The receptors originated from a human donor with classical Hodgkin lymphoma.

DNA for the CDR3: TGTGCCAGCAGCGTAGAGCCCTACAGGGGTGGCCACGAGCAGTACTTC. Its protein is CASSVEPYRGGHEQYF. The rearrangement links TRBV9 to TRBJ2-7; 7 nucleotides match TRBD1. This CDR3 is 16 amino acids long. CDR1 and CDR2 from the germline V gene are SGDLS and YYNGEE. V gave up 0 bases and J gave up 5 bases; unmatched junction bases: 11.

This rearrangement joins TRBV6-6 to TRBJ1-2; D gene uncertain. V was clipped by 6 bases and J by 4 bases, with 15 bases between them. The CDR3 extends over 14 amino acids. CDR1 is MNHNY and CDR2 is SVGAGI in the germline V gene (reference sequence). The CDR3 region is CASSPGPRTYGYTF. The CDR3 region has the DNA TGTGCCAGCAGCCCCGGGCCTAGGACCTATGGCTACACCTTC.

The genes are TRBV27 and TRBJ2-5; 7 bases map to TRBD1. This CDR3 has 15 amino acids. The J segment lost 5 bases and the V segment lost 0 bases, leaving 6 bases of the junction unmatched. The germline gives CDR1 MNHEY, CDR2 SMNVEV (reference sequence). The CDR3 DNA reads TGTGCCAGCAGTTTATCGTGGGCAGGGGGTGAGACCCAGTACTTC. Its translation is CASSLSWAGGETQYF.

The chain recombines TRBV10-3 with TRBJ1-5; a weak D match, TRBD1 (6 bases). The CDR3 extends over 14 amino acids. Germline V gives CDR1 ENHRY, CDR2 SYGVKD. The V gene lost 2 bases and the J gene lost 3 bases, with 8 bases spanning the gap. CDR3 protein: CAISEDRFNQPQHF. The CDR3 region has the DNA TGTGCCATCAGTGAGGACAGGTTCAATCAGCCCCAGCATTTT.

This chain uses TRBV6-1 with TRBJ1-2; D is ambiguous. Looked up from germline, CDR1 is MNHNS and CDR2 is SASEGT. The germline V and J ends were trimmed by 1 base and 8 bases, with 11 bases remaining between them. This CDR3 has 13 amino acids. CDR3 coding DNA: TGTGCCAGCAGTGAAGGCGGCGGCAACGGCTACACCTTC. Its translation: CASSEGGGNGYTF.

The chain couples TRBV18 to TRBJ2-3; possibly TRBD2 for D (7 bases). The CDR3 runs to 16 residues. Trimming removed 3 bases at V and 0 bases at J, with 13 bases between. Germline V gives CDR1 KGHSH, CDR2 LQKENI. CDR3 sequence (DNA): TGTGCCAGCTCACCGGTCCGGGGGGCTAGCACAGATACGCAGTATTTT. Translated: CASSPVRGASTDTQYF.

The rearrangement joins TRBV18 to TRBJ2-1, with D uncertain. The V gene lost 2 bases and the J gene lost 6 bases, with 11 bases spanning the gap. The CDR3 loop spans 14 amino acids. From germline, CDR1 is KGHSH and CDR2 LQKENI. The CDR3 sequence is CASSPGDASNEQFF. CDR3 DNA sequence: TGTGCCAGCTCACCAGGGGATGCATCCAATGAGCAGTTCTTC.

The rearrangement uses TRBV4-1 and TRBJ2-3; tentatively, D is TRBD2 (6 bases). The V gene lost 2 bases and the J gene lost 5 bases, with 17 bases spanning the gap. This CDR3 contains 16 residues. Germline V gene data show CDR1 as MGHRA and CDR2 as YSYEKL. In nucleotides, the CDR3 is TGCGCCAGCAGCCAACTCCCAACGGGGGACGGAGATACGCAGTATTTT. This codes for CASSQLPTGDGDTQYF.

V usage is TRBV11-2 and J usage is TRBJ2-5; D perhaps matches TRBD1 (5 bases). From germline, CDR1 is SGHAT and CDR2 FQNNGV. The CDR3 sequence is 13 residues long. Trimming cost V 7 bases and J 1 base, with 10 bases left between them. The CDR3 loop is CASTHRPQETQYF. CDR3 coding DNA: TGTGCCAGCACCCACAGGCCCCAAGAGACCCAGTACTTC.

The chain employs TRBV4-1 and TRBJ2-1; 10 bases line up with TRBD2. Per the germline V gene, CDR1 is MGHRA and CDR2 is YSYEKL. The CDR3 covers 19 residues. Losses at the gene ends were 1 base for V and 5 bases for J; bases not matched to a gene: 14. CDR3 sequence (DNA): TGCGCCAGCAGCCAAGGGGTCAGGAGGGGGCTAGCGGGAGACAATGAGCAGTTCTTC. Residues: CASSQGVRRGLAGDNEQFF.

The chain carries TRBV5-6 and TRBJ1-1, with a weak D call TRBD1 (5 bases). Trimming left V 2 bases short and J 2 bases short, with 10 bases between. The CDR3 is 14 residues long. Germline V CDR1 and CDR2: SGHDT, YYEEEE. The CDR3 region has the DNA TGTGCCAGCAGCTTTCCCCAGGGAAACACTGAAGCTTTCTTT. This encodes CASSFPQGNTEAFF.

In this sample, this clone turned up once. This chain links TRBV5-1 with TRBJ2-1, with TRBD2 as a possible D gene (5 bases). Between the trimmed V and J ends, which lost 0 bases and 9 bases, there was a span of 13 bases. The CDR3 is 14 amino acids. CDR1 is SGHRS and CDR2 is YFSETQ in the germline V gene. This CDR3 is CASSLAGELGEQFF. Written as DNA, the CDR3 is TGCGCCAGCAGCTTGGCCGGGGAGTTGGGTGAGCAGTTCTTC.

The chain links TRBV2 to TRBJ1-1; a possible D gene is TRBD1 (5 bases). The CDR3 is 14 residues long. Germline V CDR1 and CDR2: SNHLY, FYNNEI. Trimming took off 3 bases at V and 11 bases at J, with 19 bases between the two ends. The CDR3 nucleotides read TGTGCCAGCAGTGAGGGCAGGGTGAATTTGGATGCTTTCTTT. Amino acids: CASSEGRVNLDAFF.

The chain employs TRBV9 and TRBJ1-2, with a weak D call TRBD1 (6 bases). The CDR3 covers 12 residues. V was pared by 7 bases and J by 4 bases, with 11 bases between. Germline V gene sequence: CDR1 SGDLS, CDR2 YYNGEE. CDR3 amino acids: CASAGGVYGYTF. The CDR3 nucleotides are TGTGCCAGCGCCGGGGGCGTCTATGGCTACACCTTC.

The CDR3 loop is CASSPRGTGVSYEQYF. The CDR3 DNA reads as TGTGCCAGTAGCCCCCGGGGGACAGGGGTCTCCTACGAGCAGTACTTC. V is TRBV19 and J is TRBJ2-7, with 10 positions matching TRBD1. The length of the CDR3 is 16 residues. Trimming at V came to 6 bases and at J to 0 bases, leaving 8 bases not matched to a gene. The V gene's germline CDR1 is LNHDA and CDR2 SQIVND (reference sequence).

This clone has only one observation. J is TRBJ1-2 and V is TRBV27, with 7 bases matching TRBD1. The CDR3 runs 13 residues. The J segment lost 8 bases and the V segment lost 0 bases, leaving 3 bases of the junction unmatched. CDR1 and CDR2 from the germline V gene are MNHEY and SMNVEV (reference sequence). The CDR3 here is CASSLSRGTGYTF. The CDR3 DNA reads as TGTGCCAGCAGTTTATCCAGGGGGACGGGCTACACCTTC.

This chain connects TRBV7-8 to TRBJ1-2; a possible D gene is TRBD1 (5 bases). V was pared by 5 bases and J by 4 bases, with 14 bases between. The germline V gene encodes CDR1 SGHVS and CDR2 FQNEAQ. The CDR3 length is 14 residues. CDR3 region: CASSQDPGGYGYTF. Written as DNA, the CDR3 is TGTGCCAGCAGCCAGGACCCGGGGGGCTATGGCTACACCTTC.

J is TRBJ2-5 and V is TRBV5-6, with TRBD2 matching 12 bases. Per germline, CDR1 SGHDT and CDR2 YYEEEE. The CDR3 length is 15 residues. Unmatched junction bases numbered 1, after V lost 3 bases and J lost 1 base. The CDR3 DNA follows: TGTGCCAGCAGCTGGACTAGCGGGGTCCAAGAGACCCAGTACTTC. Protein sequence: CASSWTSGVQETQYF.

The sample holds one count of this clone. J is TRBJ2-7 and V is TRBV6-1, with TRBD2 matching 13 bases. Looked up from germline, CDR1 is MNHNS and CDR2 is SASEGT. Unmatched junction bases numbered 1, after V lost 2 bases and J lost 3 bases. The CDR3 contains 15 residues. The CDR3 sequence: CASSERLAGGYEQYF. The CDR3 DNA sequence: TGTGCCAGCAGTGAACGACTAGCGGGAGGCTACGAGCAGTACTTC.

This chain uses TRBV18 with TRBJ2-1; maybe TRBD2 (7 bases). Germline-derived CDR1 and CDR2 are KGHSH and LQKENI. V was shortened by 3 bases and J by 9 bases, with 15 bases between the two germline ends. This CDR3 has 14 amino acids. CDR3 bases: TGTGCCAGCTCACCGGGGGCGGGAGATGGTGAGCAGTTCTTC. This sequence encodes CASSPGAGDGEQFF.

The V call is TRBV6-1, the J call TRBJ1-1, with a tentative D call TRBD1 (5 bases). Per germline, CDR1 MNHNS and CDR2 SASEGT. The V and J ends lost 6 bases and 5 bases respectively, with 10 bases between them. The length of the CDR3 is 12 residues. The CDR3 coding sequence is TGTGCCAGCAGGGGACCTTTGACTGAAGCTTTCTTT. Its translation is CASRGPLTEAFF.

This chain joins TRBV18 and TRBJ1-6, with TRBD1 matching 9 bases. The germline gives CDR1 KGHSH, CDR2 LQKENI. CDR3 length: 14 residues. The V gene end was trimmed by 2 bases and the J gene end by 14 bases; junction bases not matched to a gene: 7. CDR3 in DNA: TGTGCCAGCTCACCAGGGACAGGGACCGGCACCCTCCACTTT. This sequence encodes CASSPGTGTGTLHF.